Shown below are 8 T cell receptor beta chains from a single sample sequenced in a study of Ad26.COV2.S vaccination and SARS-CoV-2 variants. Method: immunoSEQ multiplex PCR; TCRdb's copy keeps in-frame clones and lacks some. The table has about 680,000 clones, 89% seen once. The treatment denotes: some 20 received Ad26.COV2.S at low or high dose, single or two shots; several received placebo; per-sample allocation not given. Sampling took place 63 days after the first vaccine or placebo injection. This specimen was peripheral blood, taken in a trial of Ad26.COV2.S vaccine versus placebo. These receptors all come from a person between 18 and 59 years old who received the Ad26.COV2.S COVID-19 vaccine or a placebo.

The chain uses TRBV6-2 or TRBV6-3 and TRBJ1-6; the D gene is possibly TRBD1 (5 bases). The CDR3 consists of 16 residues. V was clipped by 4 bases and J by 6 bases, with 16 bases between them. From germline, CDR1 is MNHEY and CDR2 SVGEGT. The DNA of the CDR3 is TGTGCCAGCAGTTCGCCCGGGACCAAGGCTAATTCACCCCTCCACTTT. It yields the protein CASSSPGTKANSPLHF.

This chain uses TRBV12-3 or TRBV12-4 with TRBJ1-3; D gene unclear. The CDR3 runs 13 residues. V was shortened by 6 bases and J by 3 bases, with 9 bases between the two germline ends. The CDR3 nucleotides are TGTGCCAGCAGCCCGGCGGGTGGAAACACCATATATTTT. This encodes CASSPAGGNTIYF.

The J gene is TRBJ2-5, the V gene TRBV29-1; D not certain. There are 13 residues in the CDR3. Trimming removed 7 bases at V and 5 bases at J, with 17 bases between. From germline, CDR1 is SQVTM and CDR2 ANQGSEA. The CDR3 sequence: CSAWDSTGETQYF. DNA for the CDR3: TGCAGCGCCTGGGATTCAACCGGCGAGACCCAGTACTTC.

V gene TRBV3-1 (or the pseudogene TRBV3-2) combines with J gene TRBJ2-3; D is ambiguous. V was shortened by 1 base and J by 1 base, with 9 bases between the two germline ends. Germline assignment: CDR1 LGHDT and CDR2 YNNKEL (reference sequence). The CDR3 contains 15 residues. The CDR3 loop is CASSQADAGTDTQYF. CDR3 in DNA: TGTGCCAGCAGCCAAGCCGACGCGGGCACAGATACGCAGTATTTT.

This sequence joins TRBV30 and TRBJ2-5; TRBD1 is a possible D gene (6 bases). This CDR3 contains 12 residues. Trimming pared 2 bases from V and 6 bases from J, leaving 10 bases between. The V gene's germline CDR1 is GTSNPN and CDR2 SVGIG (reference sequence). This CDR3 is CAWSPGAQTQYF. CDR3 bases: TGTGCCTGGAGTCCAGGGGCACAGACCCAGTACTTC.

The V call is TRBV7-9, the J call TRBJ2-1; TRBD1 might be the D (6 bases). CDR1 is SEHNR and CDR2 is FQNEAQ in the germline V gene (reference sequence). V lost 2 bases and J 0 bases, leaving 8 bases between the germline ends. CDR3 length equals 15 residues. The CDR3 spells CASSLQGSSYNEQFF. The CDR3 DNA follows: TGTGCCAGCAGCTTACAGGGGAGCTCCTACAATGAGCAGTTCTTC. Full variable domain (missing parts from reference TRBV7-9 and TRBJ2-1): DTGVSQNPRHKITKRGQNVTFRCDPISEHNRLYWYRQTLGQGPEFLTYFQNEAQLEKSRLLSDRFSAERPKGSFSTLEIQRTEQGDSAMYLCASSLQGSSYNEQFFGPGTRLTVL.

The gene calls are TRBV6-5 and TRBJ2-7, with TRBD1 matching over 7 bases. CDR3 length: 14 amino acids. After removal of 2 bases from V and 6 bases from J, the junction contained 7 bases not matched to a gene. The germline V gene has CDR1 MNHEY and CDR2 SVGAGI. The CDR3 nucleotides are TGTGCCAGCAGTTACAGGGGCAGGGGGTCCGAGCAGTACTTC. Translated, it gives CASSYRGRGSEQYF.

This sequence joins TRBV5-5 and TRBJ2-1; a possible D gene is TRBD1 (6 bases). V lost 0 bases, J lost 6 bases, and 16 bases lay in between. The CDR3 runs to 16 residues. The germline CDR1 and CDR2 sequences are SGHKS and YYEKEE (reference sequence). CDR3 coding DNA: TGTGCCAGCAGCTTGGCCTTAAGGGGGTCGGTCAATGAGCAGTTCTTC. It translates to CASSLALRGSVNEQFF.